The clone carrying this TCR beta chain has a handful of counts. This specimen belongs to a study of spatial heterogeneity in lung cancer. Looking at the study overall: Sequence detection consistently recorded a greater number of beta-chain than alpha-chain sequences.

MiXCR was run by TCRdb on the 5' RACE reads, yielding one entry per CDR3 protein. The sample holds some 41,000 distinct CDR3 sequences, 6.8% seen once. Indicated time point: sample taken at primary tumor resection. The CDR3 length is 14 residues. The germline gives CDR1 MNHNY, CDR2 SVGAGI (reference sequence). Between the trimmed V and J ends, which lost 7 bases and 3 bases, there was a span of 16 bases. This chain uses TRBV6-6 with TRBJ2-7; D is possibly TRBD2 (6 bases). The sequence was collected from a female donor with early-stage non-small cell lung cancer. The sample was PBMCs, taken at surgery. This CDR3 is CASNTAVGGYEQYF. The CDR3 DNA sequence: TGTGCCAGCAATACAGCGGTGGGAGGCTACGAGCAGTACTTC.